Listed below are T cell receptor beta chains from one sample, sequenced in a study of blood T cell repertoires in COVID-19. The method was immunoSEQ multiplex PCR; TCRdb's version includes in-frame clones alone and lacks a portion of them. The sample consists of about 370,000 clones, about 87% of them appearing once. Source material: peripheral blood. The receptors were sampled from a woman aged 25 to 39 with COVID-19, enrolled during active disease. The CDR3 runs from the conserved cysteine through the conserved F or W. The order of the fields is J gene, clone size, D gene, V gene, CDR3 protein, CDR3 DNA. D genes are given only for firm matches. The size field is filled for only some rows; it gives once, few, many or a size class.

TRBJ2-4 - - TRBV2 CASSLSLAKNIQYF TGTGCCAGCAGTCTTTCTCTAGCCAAAAACATTCAGTACTTC
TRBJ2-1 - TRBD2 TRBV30 CAWKVLAGYNEQFF TGTGCCTGGAAGGTTCTAGCGGGCTACAATGAGCAGTTCTTC
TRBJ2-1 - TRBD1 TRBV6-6 CASSRFTGTGVHNEQFF TGTGCCAGCAGTCGATTTACCGGGACAGGGGTACACAATGAGCAGTTCTTC
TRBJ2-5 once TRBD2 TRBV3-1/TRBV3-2 CASSQPRPAGGQSGEETQYF TGTGCCAGCAGCCAACCCCGCCCAGCGGGAGGGCAAAGTGGGGAAGAGACCCAGTACTTC
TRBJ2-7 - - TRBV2 CASSGANYEQYF TGTGCCAGCAGTGGGGCTAACTACGAGCAGTACTTC
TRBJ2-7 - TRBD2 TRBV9 CASSVTSASYEQYF TGTGCCAGCAGCGTAACTAGCGCGTCCTACGAGCAGTACTTC
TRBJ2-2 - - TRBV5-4 CASSLAAGWGTGELFF TGTGCCAGCAGCTTGGCGGCAGGGTGGGGCACCGGGGAGCTGTTTTTT
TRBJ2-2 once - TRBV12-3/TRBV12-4 CASIRENGELFF TGTGCCAGCATCCGGGAGAACGGGGAGCTGTTTTTT
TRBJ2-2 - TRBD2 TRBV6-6 CASSLVAGYTSNTGELFF TGTGCCAGCAGTCTCGTAGCGGGATATACTTCGAACACCGGGGAGCTGTTTTTT
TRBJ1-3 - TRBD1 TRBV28 CASRLPGTAISGNTIYF TGTGCCAGCAGGCTCCCCGGGACAGCGATTTCTGGAAACACCATATATTTT
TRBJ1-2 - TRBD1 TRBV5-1 CASSLGQGAGGYTF TGCGCCAGCAGCTTGGGCCAGGGGGCCGGGGGCTACACCTTC
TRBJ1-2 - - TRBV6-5 CASNWGLNYGYTF TGTGCCTCCAACTGGGGGCTAAACTATGGCTACACCTTC
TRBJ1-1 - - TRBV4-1 CASRQGGSNTEAFF TGCGCCAGCAGACAGGGTGGGTCGAACACTGAAGCTTTCTTT
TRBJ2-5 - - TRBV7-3 CASSLTGQQETQYF TGTGCCAGCAGCTTAACGGGCCAGCAAGAGACCCAGTACTTC